This T cell receptor beta chain was retrieved from a study of early T cells in non-severe SARS-CoV-2 infection (dated by TCRdb to the early 2020s). About the study as a whole: TCR sequencing used bulk RNA from unsorted whole blood, so alpha and beta chains could not be paired.

Library generation was performed with 5' RACE. Sequencing used a NextSeq 500. To correct for sequencing error and PCR bias, the TCR library protocol tagged individual cDNA molecules with unique molecular identifiers. Both TCR alpha and beta chains were sequenced, and tight co-correlation was observed between alpha and beta sequence abundances in each sample. In the source study's methods: Decombinator V4 was used to annotate the V gene, J gene and CDR3 of the TCR sequences. TCRs were defined as expanded if a significant change between any two time points was detected under a Poisson model with p below 0.0001. TCR abundances were normalised to the total number of TCRs sequenced per sample and were expressed as counts per million. MAIT TCRs were defined by TRAV1-2 paired with TRAJ12, TRAJ20 or TRAJ33, and iNKT TCRs by TRAV10 paired with TRAJ18. A search of VDJdb, accessed on 1 November 2021, was run for TCRs annotated to CMV, EBV and SARS-CoV-2, with TCRs annotated for multiple antigens excluded. TCRdb handled the public reads itself, with Q25 trimming in fastp and clone calling in MiXCR, and kept productive beta chains. Every distinct CDR3 protein forms one entry, paired with its most common genes and DNA. TCRdb, not the original authors, processed these V and J calls. The sample table holds about 26,000 distinct CDR3 sequences, of which approximately 4.4% were seen once. The ten top clones hold 3.5% to 4.5% of the sample.

Trimming accounts for 5 bases at V and 9 bases at J, while the number of junction bases matched to no gene is 11. Based on the germline V gene (reference sequence), the CDR1 and CDR2 sequences are DFQATT and SNEGSKA. The CDR3 runs 14 amino acids, cysteine and phenylalanine included. CDR3 DNA only is kept here, 42 bases in frame from base 1. The study was a case-control design nested within a healthcare worker cohort in London, UK, with weekly nasopharyngeal swab PCR tests and blood sampling. Healthcare workers were recruited during the week of the UK lockdown, between 23 and 31 March 2020, and followed weekly for up to about 15 weeks. This clonotype was counted between two and nine times. No antigen is known for it. The record has no base qualities; no much larger clone is one base away. Beyond this particular receptor, the publication reports: VDJdb matching was skewed toward anti-spike CD8 responses and likely underestimated virus-specific expansions, missing private and CD4 specificities.

The specimen sequenced was whole blood. The sequence is built from TRBV20-1 and TRBJ2-1; a stretch of 9 junction bases matches TRBD2. This sequence was found in an adult who was a healthcare worker with PCR-confirmed SARS-CoV-2 infection or an uninfected control (not recorded which). The CDR3 in this case is CSAPPAGGSSEQFF. The nucleotide sequence is TGCAGTGCTCCCCCTGCGGGAGGGAGCAGTGAGCAGTTCTTC.